This T cell receptor beta chain was documented in a study of cytomegalovirus exposure and HLA in healthy donors. Overall study results and limits: Both high specificity and high sensitivity reportedly marked the classifier's diagnosis of cytomegalovirus status.

The PCR used 60 Vbeta and 13 Jbeta primers. The assay was immunoSEQ multiplex PCR, and TCRdb's table has in-frame clones only and misses some. The data contain 110,000 to 150,000 clones, roughly 76% of them singletons. This clone was observed a few times. Its antigen is not known. Germline CDR1 and CDR2: MNHEY and SMNVEV (reference sequence). The CDR3 totals 12 residues. Trimming at V came to 4 bases and at J to 4 bases, leaving 0 bases not matched to a gene. This TCR came from a female donor in good health and CMV-seronegative. Sequencing used PBMCs. V and J are TRBV27 and TRBJ1-1, with 7 bases fitting TRBD1. Here the CDR3 reads CASSYRGTEAFF. CDR3 coding DNA: TGTGCCAGCAGTTACAGGGGCACTGAAGCTTTCTTT.